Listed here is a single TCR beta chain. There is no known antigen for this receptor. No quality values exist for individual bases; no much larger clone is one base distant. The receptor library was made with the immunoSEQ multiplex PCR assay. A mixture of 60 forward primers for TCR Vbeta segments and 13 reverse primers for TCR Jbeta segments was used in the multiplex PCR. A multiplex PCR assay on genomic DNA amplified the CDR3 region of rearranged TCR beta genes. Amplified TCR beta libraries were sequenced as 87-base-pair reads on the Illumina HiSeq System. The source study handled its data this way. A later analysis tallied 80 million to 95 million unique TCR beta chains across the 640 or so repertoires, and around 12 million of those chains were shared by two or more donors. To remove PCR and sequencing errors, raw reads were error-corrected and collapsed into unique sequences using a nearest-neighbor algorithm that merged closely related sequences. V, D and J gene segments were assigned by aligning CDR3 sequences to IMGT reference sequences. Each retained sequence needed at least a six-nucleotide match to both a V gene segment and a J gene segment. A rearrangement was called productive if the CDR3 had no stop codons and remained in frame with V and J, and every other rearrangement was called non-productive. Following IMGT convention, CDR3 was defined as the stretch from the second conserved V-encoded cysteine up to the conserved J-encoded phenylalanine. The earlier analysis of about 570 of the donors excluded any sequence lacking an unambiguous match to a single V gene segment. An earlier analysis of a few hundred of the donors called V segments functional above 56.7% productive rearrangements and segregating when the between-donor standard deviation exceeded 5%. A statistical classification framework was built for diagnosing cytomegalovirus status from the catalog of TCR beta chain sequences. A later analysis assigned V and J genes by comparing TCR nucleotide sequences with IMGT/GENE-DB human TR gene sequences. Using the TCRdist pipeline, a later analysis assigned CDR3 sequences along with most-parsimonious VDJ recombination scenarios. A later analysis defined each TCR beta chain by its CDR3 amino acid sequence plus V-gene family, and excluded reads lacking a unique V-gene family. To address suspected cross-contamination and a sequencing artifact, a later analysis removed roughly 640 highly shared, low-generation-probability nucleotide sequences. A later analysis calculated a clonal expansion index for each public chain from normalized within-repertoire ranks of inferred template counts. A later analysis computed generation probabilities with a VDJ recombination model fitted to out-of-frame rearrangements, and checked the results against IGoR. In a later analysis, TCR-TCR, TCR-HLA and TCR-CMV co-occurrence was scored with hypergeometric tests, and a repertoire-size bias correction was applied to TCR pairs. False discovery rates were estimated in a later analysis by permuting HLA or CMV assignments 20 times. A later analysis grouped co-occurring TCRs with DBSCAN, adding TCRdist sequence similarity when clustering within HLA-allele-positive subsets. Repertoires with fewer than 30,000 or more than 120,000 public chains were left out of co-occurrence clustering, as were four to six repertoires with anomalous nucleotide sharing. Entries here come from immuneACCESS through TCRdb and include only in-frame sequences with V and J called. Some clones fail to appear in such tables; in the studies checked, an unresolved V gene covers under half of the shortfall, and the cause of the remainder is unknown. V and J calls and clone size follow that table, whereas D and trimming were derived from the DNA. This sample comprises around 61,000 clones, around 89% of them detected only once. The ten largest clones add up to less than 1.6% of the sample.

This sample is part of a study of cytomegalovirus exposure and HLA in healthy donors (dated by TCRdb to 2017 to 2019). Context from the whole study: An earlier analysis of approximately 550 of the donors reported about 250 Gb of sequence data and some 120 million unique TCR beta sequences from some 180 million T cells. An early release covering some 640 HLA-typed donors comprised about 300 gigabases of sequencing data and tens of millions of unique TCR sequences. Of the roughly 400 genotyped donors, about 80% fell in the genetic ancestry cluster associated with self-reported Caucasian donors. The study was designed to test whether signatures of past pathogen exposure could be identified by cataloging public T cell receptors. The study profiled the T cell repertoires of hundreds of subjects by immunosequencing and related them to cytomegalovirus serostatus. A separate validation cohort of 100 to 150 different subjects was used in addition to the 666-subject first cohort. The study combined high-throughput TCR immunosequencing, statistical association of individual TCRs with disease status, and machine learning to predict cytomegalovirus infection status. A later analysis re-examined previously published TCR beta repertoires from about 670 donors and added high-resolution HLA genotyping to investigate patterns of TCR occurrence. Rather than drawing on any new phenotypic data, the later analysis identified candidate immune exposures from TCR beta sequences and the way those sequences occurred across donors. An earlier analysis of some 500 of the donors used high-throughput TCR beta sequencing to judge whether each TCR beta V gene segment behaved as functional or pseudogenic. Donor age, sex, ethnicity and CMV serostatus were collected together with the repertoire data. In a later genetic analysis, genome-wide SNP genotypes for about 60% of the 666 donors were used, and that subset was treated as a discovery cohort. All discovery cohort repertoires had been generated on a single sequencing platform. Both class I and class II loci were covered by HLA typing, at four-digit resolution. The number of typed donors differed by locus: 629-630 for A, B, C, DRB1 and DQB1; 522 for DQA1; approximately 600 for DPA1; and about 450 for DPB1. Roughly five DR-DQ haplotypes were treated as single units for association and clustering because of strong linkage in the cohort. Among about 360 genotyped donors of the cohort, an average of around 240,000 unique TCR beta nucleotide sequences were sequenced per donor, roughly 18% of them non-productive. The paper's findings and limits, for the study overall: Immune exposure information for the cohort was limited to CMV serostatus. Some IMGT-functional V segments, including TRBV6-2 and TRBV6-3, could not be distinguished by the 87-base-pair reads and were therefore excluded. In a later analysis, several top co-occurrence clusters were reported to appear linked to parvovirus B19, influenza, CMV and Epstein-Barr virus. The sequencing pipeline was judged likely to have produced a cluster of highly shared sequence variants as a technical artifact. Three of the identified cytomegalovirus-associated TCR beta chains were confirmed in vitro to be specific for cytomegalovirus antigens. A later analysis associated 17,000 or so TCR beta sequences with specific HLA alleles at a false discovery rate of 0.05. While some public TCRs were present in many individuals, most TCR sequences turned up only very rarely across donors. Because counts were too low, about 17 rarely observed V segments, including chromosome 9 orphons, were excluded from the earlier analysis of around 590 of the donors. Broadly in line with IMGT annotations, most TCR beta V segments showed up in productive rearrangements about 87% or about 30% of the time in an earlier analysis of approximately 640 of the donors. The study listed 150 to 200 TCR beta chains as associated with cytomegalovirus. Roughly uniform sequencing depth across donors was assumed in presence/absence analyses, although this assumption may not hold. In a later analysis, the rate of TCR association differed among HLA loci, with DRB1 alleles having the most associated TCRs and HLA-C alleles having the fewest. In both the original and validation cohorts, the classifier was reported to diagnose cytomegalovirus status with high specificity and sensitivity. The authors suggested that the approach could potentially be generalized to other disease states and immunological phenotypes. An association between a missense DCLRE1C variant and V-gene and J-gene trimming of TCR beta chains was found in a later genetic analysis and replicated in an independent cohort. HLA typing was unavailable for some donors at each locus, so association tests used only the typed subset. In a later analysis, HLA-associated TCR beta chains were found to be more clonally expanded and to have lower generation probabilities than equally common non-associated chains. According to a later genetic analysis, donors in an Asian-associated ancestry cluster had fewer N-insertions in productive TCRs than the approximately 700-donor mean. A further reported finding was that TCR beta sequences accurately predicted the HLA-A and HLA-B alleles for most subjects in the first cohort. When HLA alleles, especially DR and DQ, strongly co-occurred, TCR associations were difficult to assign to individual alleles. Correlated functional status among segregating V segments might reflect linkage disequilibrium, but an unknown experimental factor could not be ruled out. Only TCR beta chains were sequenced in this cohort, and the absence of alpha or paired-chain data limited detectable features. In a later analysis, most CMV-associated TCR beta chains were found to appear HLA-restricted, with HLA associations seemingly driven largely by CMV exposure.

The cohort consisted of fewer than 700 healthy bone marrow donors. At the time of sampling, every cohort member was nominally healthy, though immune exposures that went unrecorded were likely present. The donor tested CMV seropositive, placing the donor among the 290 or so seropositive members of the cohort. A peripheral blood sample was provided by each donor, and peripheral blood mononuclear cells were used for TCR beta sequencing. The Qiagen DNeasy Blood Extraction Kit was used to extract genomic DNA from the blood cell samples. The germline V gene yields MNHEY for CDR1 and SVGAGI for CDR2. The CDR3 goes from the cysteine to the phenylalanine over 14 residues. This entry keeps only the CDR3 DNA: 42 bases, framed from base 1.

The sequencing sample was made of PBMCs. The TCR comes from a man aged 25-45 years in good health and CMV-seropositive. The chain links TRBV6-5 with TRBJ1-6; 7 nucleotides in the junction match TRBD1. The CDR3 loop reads CASQKEGAHSPLHF. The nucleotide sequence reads TGTGCTTCTCAGAAGGAGGGGGCCCATTCACCCCTCCACTTT.